One and the same sample provided the 12 T cell receptor beta chains below, sequenced in a study of blood T cell repertoires in COVID-19 (dated by TCRdb to the early 2020s). Libraries were prepared through the immunoSEQ multiplex PCR assay. As stored in TCRdb, this immuneACCESS dataset retains in-frame rearrangements with V and J assigned. A fraction of the clones does not appear; measured against another copy, unresolved V genes explain less than half of the discrepancy, and the remainder lacks a known reason. Across this sample there are 150,000 to 200,000 clones, with approximately 85% seen only once. Approximately 8.9% of the sample rests with the top ten. The sequencing input was peripheral blood. Receptors were obtained from a woman aged 60-75 years with acute or convalescent COVID-19.

This sequence joins TRBV5-8 and TRBJ1-3; a weak D match, TRBD1 (6 bases). The CDR3 has 14 amino acids. Germline values: CDR1 SGHTS, CDR2 YDEGEE. V lost 2 bases, J lost 4 bases, and 10 bases lay in between. Here the CDR3 reads CASSFSGVGNTIYF. CDR3 coding DNA: TGTGCCAGCAGCTTCTCAGGGGTCGGAAACACCATATATTTT. The variable domain in full, with the rest retrieved from reference TRBV5-8 and TRBJ1-3, is EAGVTQSPTHLIKTRGQQATLRCSPISGHTSVYWYQQALGLGLQFLLWYDEGEERNRGNFPPRFSGRQFPNYSSELNVNALELEDSALYLCASSFSGVGNTIYFGEGSWLTVV.

The chain joins TRBV11-3 to TRBJ2-1, with 8 bases aligning to TRBD2. The CDR3 has 16 residues. CDR1 and CDR2 from the germline V gene are SGHNT and YENEEA. With 0 bases clipped from V and 8 bases from J, the junction kept 9 bases outside the gene matches. CDR3 in amino acids: CASSLDPGGGRHEQFF. CDR3 nucleotide sequence: TGTGCCAGCAGCTTAGATCCGGGCGGGGGGCGTCATGAGCAGTTCTTC.

This sequence joins TRBV5-4 and TRBJ2-5, with 12 bases lining up with TRBD2. V gave up 4 bases and J gave up 5 bases; unmatched junction bases: 9. The CDR3 runs 16 residues. Germline V CDR1 and CDR2: SGHNT, YYREEE (reference sequence). CDR3 protein: CASSPSGRATRETQYF. In nucleotides, the CDR3 is TGTGCCAGCAGCCCTAGCGGGAGGGCGACGCGGGAGACCCAGTACTTC.

This chain joins TRBV19 and TRBJ2-7, with 16 bases matching TRBD2. Per germline, CDR1 LNHDA and CDR2 SQIVND (reference sequence). V shed 6 bases and J 3 bases; nucleotides not matched to a gene: 11. The length of the CDR3 is 18 residues. The CDR3 DNA sequence: TGTGCCAGTAGCACTGGGACTAGCGGGAGGGCCGAGTTCTACGAGCAGTACGTC. Residues: CASSTGTSGRAEFYEQYV.

V and J are TRBV20-1 and TRBJ2-3; D call uncertain. Trimming pared 7 bases from V and 6 bases from J, leaving 11 bases between. The CDR3 extends over 11 amino acids. CDR1 DFQATT and CDR2 SNEGSKA come from the germline V gene (reference sequence). CDR3 sequence reads: CSGVRGDTQYF. The CDR3 region has the DNA TGCAGTGGTGTGAGAGGTGATACGCAGTATTTT.

The CDR3 DNA reads as TGTGCCACCAGTGATTGGGGACAGGGGGCCTCTGGGGCCAACGTCCTGACTTTC. It yields the protein CATSDWGQGASGANVLTF. This chain links TRBV24-1 with TRBJ2-6, with 12 bases identical to TRBD1. The germline V gene has CDR1 KGHDR and CDR2 SFDVKD. Losses at the gene ends were 2 bases for V and 0 bases for J; bases not matched to a gene: 1. The CDR3 is made up of 18 amino acids.

The CDR3 nucleotides are TGTGCCAGCGTCCCTCGGGGGGCGTTCTACAATGAGCAGTTCTTC. Encoded protein: CASVPRGAFYNEQFF. This chain links TRBV2 with TRBJ2-1; the D gene is possibly TRBD2 (7 bases). Germline loops: CDR1 SNHLY, CDR2 FYNNEI. The CDR3 length is 15 residues. With 8 bases removed from V and 3 bases from J, the gap between germline ends came to 17 bases.

The chain joins TRBV11-2 to TRBJ1-1, with 7 positions matching TRBD1. The junction had 3 bases not matched to a gene; V was cut back by 2 bases and J by 6 bases. The V gene's germline CDR1 is SGHAT and CDR2 FQNNGV. The CDR3 covers 13 residues. The CDR3 nucleotides read TGTGCCAGCAGCTTATTCGGGACAGCTGAAGCTTTCTTT. It encodes CASSLFGTAEAFF. Based on the CDR3 plus reference TRBV11-2 and TRBJ1-1, the full variable domain is EAGVAQSPRYKIIEKRQSVAFWCNPISGHATLYWYQQILGQGPKLLIQFQNNGVVDDSQLPKDRFSAERLKGVDSTLKIQPAKLEDSAVYLCASSLFGTAEAFFGQGTRLTVV.

This sequence joins TRBV5-4 and TRBJ2-7; 7 bases agree with TRBD1. The length of the CDR3 is 12 residues. Trimming at V came to 4 bases and at J to 4 bases, leaving 2 bases not matched to a gene. Germline CDR1 and CDR2: SGHNT and YYREEE (reference sequence). The CDR3 sequence is CASSQQGYEQYF. The CDR3 DNA sequence: TGTGCCAGCAGCCAACAGGGGTACGAGCAGTACTTC. Supplemented by reference TRBV5-4 and TRBJ2-7, the full variable domain reads ETGVTQSPTHLIKTRGQQVTLRCSSQSGHNTVSWYQQALGQGPQFIFQYYREEENGRGNFPPRFSGLQFPNYSSELNVNALELDDSALYLCASSQQGYEQYFGPGTRLTVT.

This chain joins TRBV13 and TRBJ2-1; 10 bases map to TRBD1. Germline CDR1 PRHDT, CDR2 FYEKMQ (reference sequence). CDR3 length: 13 residues. The J segment lost 8 bases and the V segment lost 5 bases, leaving 3 bases of the junction unmatched. CDR3 protein: CASSPGTGDEQFF. The CDR3, as DNA: TGTGCCAGCAGCCCCGGGACAGGGGATGAGCAGTTCTTC.

The gene calls are TRBV5-1 and TRBJ2-5, with a possible D match to TRBD2 (5 bases). The CDR3 spans 13 residues. Germline CDR1 and CDR2: SGHRS and YFSETQ. Deletions cut 2 bases from V and 6 bases from J, with 11 bases between. CDR3 sequence reads: CASSLEGWKTQYF. In DNA form, the CDR3 reads TGCGCCAGCAGCTTAGAGGGCTGGAAGACCCAGTACTTC.

The genes are TRBV11-2 and TRBJ1-5; D is possibly TRBD1 (5 bases). The CDR3 length is 16 residues. Trimming took off 1 base at V and 2 bases at J, with 12 bases between the two ends. CDR1 is SGHAT, CDR2 FQNNGV, per germline. CDR3 residues: CASSLGGSRGNQPQHF. Written as DNA, the CDR3 is TGTGCCAGCAGCTTAGGCGGCTCCAGGGGCAATCAGCCCCAGCATTTT.